This T cell receptor beta chain was sequenced for a study of blood T cell repertoires in COVID-19. How the authors handled the data: Estimation of nucleated cell counts was performed using reference gene primer amplification. Sequenced by immunoSEQ multiplex PCR; TCRdb stores in-frame clones only, minus some. D and trimming were read from the DNA, whereas the V and J calls and clone size are those reported in that table. The repertoire holds roughly 250,000 clones, with 84% as singletons. J was trimmed by 14 bases and V by 4 bases; bases with no gene match: 5. The CDR3 consists of 13 residues. Germline V gene sequence: CDR1 SGHTA, CDR2 FQGNSA.

The sequencing input was peripheral blood. J is TRBJ2-3 and V is TRBV7-2; TRBD2 agrees at 14 bases. The origin of this receptor is a human donor in a cohort sampled during active COVID-19. The CDR3 here is CASSSTSGGGLYF. The DNA of the CDR3 is TGTGCCAGCAGCTCGACTAGCGGGGGGGGATTGTATTTT.